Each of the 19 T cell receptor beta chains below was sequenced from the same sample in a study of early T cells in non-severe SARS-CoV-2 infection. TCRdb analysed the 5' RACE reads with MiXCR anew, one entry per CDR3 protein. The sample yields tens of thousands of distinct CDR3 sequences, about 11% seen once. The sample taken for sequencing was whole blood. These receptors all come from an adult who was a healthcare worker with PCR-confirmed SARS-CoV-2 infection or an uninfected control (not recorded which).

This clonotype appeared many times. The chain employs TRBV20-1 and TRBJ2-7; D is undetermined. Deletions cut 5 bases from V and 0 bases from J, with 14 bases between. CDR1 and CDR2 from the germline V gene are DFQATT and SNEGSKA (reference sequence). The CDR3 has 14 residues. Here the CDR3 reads CSAQDRLGSYEQYF. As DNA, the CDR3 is TGCAGTGCTCAGGATAGGTTGGGCTCCTACGAGCAGTACTTC.

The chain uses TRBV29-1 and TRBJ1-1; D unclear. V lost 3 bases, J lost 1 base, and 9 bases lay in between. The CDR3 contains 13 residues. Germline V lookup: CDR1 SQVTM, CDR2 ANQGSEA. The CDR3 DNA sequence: TGCAGCGTTGAGAGGCCCTGGAACACTGAAGCTTTCTTT. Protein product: CSVERPWNTEAFF.

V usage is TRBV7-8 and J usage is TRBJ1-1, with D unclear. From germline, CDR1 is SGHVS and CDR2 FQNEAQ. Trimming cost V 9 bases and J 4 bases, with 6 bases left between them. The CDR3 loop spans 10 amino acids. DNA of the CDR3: TGTGCCAGTTCGGGCACTGAAGCTTTCTTT. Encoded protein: CASSGTEAFF.

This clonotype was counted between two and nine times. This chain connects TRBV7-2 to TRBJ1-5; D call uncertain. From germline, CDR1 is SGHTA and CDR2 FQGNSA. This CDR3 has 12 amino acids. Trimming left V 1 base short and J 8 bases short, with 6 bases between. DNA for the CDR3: TGTGCCAGCAGCTTAGGGGCGAAGCCCCAGCATTTT. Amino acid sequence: CASSLGAKPQHF.

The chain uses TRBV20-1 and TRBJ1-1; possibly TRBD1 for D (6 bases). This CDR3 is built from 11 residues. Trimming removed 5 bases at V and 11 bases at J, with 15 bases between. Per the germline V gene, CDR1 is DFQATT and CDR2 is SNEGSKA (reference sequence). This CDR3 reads CSALQGTRAFF. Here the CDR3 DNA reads TGCAGTGCTTTGCAGGGGACTCGGGCTTTCTTT.

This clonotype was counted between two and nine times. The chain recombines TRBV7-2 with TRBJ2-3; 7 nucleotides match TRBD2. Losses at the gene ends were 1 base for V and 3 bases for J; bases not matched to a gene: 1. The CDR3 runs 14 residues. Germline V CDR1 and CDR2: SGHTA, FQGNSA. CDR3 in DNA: TGTGCCAGCAGCTTAGGTAGCGGGACAGATACGCAGTATTTT. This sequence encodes CASSLGSGTDTQYF.

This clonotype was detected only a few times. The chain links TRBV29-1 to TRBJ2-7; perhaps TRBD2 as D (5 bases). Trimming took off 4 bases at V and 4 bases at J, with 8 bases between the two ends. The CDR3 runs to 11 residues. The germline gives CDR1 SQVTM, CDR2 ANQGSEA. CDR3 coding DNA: TGCAGCGTTGGGACGGGGTACGAGCAGTACTTC. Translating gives CSVGTGYEQYF.

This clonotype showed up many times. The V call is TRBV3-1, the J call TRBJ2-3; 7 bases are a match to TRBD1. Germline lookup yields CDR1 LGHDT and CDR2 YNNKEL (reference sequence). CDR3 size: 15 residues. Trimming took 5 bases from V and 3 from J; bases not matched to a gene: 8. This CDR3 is CASSEVAGGTDTQYF. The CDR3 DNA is TGTGCCAGCAGCGAGGTGGCAGGGGGTACAGATACGCAGTATTTT.

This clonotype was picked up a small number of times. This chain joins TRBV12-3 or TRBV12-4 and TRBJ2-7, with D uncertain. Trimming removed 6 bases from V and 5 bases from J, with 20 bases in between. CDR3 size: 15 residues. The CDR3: CASREDPVGGNEQYF. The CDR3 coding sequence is TGTGCCAGCAGAGAGGACCCCGTGGGTGGGAACGAGCAGTACTTC.

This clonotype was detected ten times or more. As DNA, the CDR3 is TGTGCCAGCAGTTTGGGGACAGGGCAGGATGAAAAACTGTTTTTT. Encoded protein: CASSLGTGQDEKLFF. The rearrangement uses TRBV27 and TRBJ1-4, with 9 bases lining up with TRBD1. This CDR3 has 15 residues. Germline V CDR1 and CDR2: MNHEY, SMNVEV (reference sequence). V dropped 3 bases and J dropped 6; count of bases not matched to a gene: 5.

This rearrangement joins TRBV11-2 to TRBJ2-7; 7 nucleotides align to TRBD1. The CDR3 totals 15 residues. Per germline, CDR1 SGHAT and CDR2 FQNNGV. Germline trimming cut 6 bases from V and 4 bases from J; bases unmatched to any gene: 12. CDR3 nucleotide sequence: TGTGCCAGCAGATCGTTACGGACAGGACGGTACGAGCAGTACTTC. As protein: CASRSLRTGRYEQYF.

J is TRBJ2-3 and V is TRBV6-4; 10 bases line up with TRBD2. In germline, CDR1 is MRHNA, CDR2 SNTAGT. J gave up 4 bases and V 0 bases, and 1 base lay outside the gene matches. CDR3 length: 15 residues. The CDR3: CASSDSLAGPDTQYF. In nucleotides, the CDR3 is TGTGCCAGCAGTGACTCACTAGCGGGGCCAGATACGCAGTATTTT.

The CDR3: CASSRNRETQYF. The CDR3 nucleotides read TGTGCCAGCAGCCGGAACAGGGAGACCCAGTACTTC. The chain couples TRBV11-2 to TRBJ2-5; D perhaps matches TRBD1 (5 bases). Trimming pared 5 bases from V and 5 bases from J, leaving 9 bases between. The germline V gene encodes CDR1 SGHAT and CDR2 FQNNGV. This CDR3 comprises 12 residues.

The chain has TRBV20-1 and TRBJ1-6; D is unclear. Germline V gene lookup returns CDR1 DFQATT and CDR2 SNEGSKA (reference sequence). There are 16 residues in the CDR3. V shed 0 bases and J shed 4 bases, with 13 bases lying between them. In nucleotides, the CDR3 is TGCAGTGCTAGAGATAGCAGTGTTCCTTATAATTCACCCCTCCACTTT. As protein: CSARDSSVPYNSPLHF.

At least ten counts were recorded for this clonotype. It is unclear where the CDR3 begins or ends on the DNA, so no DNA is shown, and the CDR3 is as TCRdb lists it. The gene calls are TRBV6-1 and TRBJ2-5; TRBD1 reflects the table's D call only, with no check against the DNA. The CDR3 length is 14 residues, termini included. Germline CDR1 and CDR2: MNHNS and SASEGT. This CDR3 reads CASSLRAREETQYF.

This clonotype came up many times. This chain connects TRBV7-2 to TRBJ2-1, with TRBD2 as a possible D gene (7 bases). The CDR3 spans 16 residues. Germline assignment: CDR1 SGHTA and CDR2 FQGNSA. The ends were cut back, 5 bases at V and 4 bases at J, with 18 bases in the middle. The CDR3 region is CASSLSQGRGYNEQFF. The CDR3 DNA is TGTGCCAGCAGCCTCAGTCAGGGGAGGGGGTACAATGAGCAGTTCTTC.

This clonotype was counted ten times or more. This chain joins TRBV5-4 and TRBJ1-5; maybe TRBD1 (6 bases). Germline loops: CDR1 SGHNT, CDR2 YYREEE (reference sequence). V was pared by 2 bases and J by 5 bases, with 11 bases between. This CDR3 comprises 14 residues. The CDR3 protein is CASSFGGPDQPQHF. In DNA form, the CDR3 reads TGTGCCAGCAGCTTCGGGGGGCCCGATCAGCCCCAGCATTTT. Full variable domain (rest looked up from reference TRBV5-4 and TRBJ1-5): ETGVTQSPTHLIKTRGQQVTLRCSSQSGHNTVSWYQQALGQGPQFIFQYYREEENGRGNFPPRFSGLQFPNYSSELNVNALELDDSALYLCASSFGGPDQPQHFGDGTRLSIL.

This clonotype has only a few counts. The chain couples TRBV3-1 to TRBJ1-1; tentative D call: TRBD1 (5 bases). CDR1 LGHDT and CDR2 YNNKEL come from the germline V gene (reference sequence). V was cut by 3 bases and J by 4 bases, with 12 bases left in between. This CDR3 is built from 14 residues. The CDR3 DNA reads TGTGCCAGCAGCCAGCAATGGGGGGGCACTGAAGCTTTCTTT. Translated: CASSQQWGGTEAFF.

The CDR3 is CASSQVQGRREQYF. CDR3 in DNA: TGTGCCAGCAGCCAAGTCCAGGGGCGCAGGGAGCAGTACTTC. The genes are TRBV3-1 and TRBJ2-7; a weak D match, TRBD1 (6 bases). Germline V gene lookup returns CDR1 LGHDT and CDR2 YNNKEL (reference sequence). The CDR3 has 14 residues. V was clipped by 1 base and J by 7 bases, with 14 bases between them.